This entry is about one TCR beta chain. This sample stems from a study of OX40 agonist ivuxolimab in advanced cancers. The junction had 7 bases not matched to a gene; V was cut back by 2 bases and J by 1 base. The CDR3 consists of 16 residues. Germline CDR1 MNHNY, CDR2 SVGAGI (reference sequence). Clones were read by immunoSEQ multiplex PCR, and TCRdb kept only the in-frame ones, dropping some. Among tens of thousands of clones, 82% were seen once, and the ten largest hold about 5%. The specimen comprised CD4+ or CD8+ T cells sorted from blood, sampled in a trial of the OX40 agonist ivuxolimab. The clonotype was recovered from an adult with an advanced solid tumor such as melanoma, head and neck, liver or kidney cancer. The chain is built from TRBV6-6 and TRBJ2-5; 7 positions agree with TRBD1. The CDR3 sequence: CASSYPGTDGQETQYF. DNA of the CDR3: TGTGCCAGCAGTTACCCGGGGACAGATGGCCAAGAGACCCAGTACTTC.